Described below is a single TCR beta chain sequence and its context. This sample was included in a study of blood T cell repertoires in COVID-19. Study background: The United States, Italy and Spain supplied acute and convalescent COVID-19 samples. Sample material is recorded as cDNA or gDNA derived from T cells, B-cell-depleted T cells, or PBMCs.

Germline V gene data show CDR1 as SGHTA and CDR2 as FQGNSA. CDR3 length equals 15 residues. V shed 5 bases and J 7 bases; nucleotides not matched to a gene: 12. In the original workflow: For nucleated cells, counts were estimated from reference gene primer amplification. TCRdb's table, derived via immunoSEQ multiplex PCR, lists solely in-frame clones and lacks some. That table supplies the V and J calls and clone size; D and trimming were determined from the DNA. This sample has 150,000 to 200,000 clones, with roughly nine tenths found just once. The rearrangement links TRBV7-2 to TRBJ1-2; TRBD1 matches 8 bases. The material sequenced was peripheral blood. This receptor was identified in a man in his 70s with active or convalescent COVID-19. The CDR3 sequence is CASSAEPQGARGYTF. CDR3 DNA: TGTGCCAGCAGCGCGGAGCCCCAGGGGGCGCGTGGCTACACCTTC.